These T cell receptor beta chains were read from a single sample in a study of OX40 agonist ivuxolimab in advanced cancers. Clones were read by immunoSEQ multiplex PCR, and TCRdb kept only the in-frame ones, dropping some. The sample carries more than 40,000 clones, around 84% recorded once. The sequenced sample was CD4+ or CD8+ T cells sorted from blood, obtained in a trial of the OX40 agonist ivuxolimab. The receptors here all came from an adult with an advanced solid tumor such as melanoma, head and neck, liver or kidney cancer. The conserved cysteine and the conserved F or W are not part of the CDR3 here.

v_call	j_call	cdr3_aa
TRBV29-1	TRBJ1-2	SVETGGNYGYT
TRBV9	TRBJ1-1	ASTLSGLGVTEAF
TRBV7-9	TRBJ2-1	ASSFRATTPLDNEQF
TRBV27	TRBJ2-7	ASSLGGTGGYEQY
TRBV7-2	TRBJ2-3	ASSLGTASTDTQY
TRBV7-9	TRBJ2-7	ASSSPGQGLDEQY
TRBV13	.	ASSTTSGDYEQY
TRBV4-1	TRBJ1-5	ASSQAPGQGQPQH
TRBV7-9	TRBJ1-5	ASSLETGDQPQH
TRBV11-2	TRBJ2-7	ASSFSPSGSYEQY
TRBV6-4	TRBJ2-1	ASSDQFNKNYNEQF
TRBV29-1	TRBJ2-1	SVWRDEQF
TRBV10-1	TRBJ2-7	ASSDVGFDEQY
TRBV5-4	TRBJ1-1	ASSQGSGLREAF
TRBV6-4	TRBJ2-3	ASSDGVGTDTQY
TRBV4-1	TRBJ2-1	ASSQTPGTGYNEQF
TRBV15	TRBJ2-3	ATSRGGQGTDTQY
TRBV7-2	TRBJ1-3	ASSRPGTAGNTIY
TRBV9	TRBJ1-5	ASTPGGDWGNQPQH
TRBV4-1	TRBJ2-7	ASTQTLAASYEQY
TRBV6-4	TRBJ1-1	ASSDGGAGTEAF
TRBV9	TRBJ2-2	ASSVSRDYPGTGELF
TRBV7-9	TRBJ2-6	ASSPPPVKVDGANVLT
TRBV28	TRBJ2-2	ASSGPADRGTGELF
TRBV27	TRBJ1-5	ASSYGLDSQPQH
TRBV5-4	TRBJ2-4	ASSDRGLAKNIQY
TRBV27	TRBJ1-1	ASSFQGLNTEAF
TRBV7-9	TRBJ1-5	ASSFGTRGSQPQH
TRBV7-8	TRBJ2-5	ASSHRTSAYQETQY
TRBV27	TRBJ2-2	ASSSSKPVTGELF
TRBV6-8	TRBJ2-7	ASSETSGISYEQY
TRBV6-4	TRBJ1-4	ASSESDPQKLF
TRBV27	TRBJ2-1	ASSFTGTEQF
TRBV2	TRBJ2-3	ASRESSGESTDTQY
TRBV7-9	TRBJ2-7	ASSLRAYEQY
TRBV27	TRBJ2-7	ASRPGLAENYEQY
TRBV5-5	TRBJ1-5	ASSLTGFDSNQPQH
TRBV11-2	TRBJ1-2	ASSLYPEGRTDYGYT
TRBV27	TRBJ2-3	ASSETSGISTDTQY
TRBV18	TRBJ2-5	ASSPRHAGEGQETQY
TRBV10-1	TRBJ2-7	ASSDLTQGEQY
TRBV27	TRBJ2-1	ASSSPTGESYNEQF
TRBV7-3	TRBJ1-6	ASSLMGASGSPLH
TRBV2	TRBJ1-1	ASSEDYRGLTEAF
TRBV27	TRBJ2-3	ASGGLAGGLSTDTQY
TRBV4-3	TRBJ2-7	ASSSGTGEAYEQY
TRBV7-6	TRBJ2-2	ASSPRQGPNTGELF
TRBV6-1	TRBJ2-3	ASSRVMGDTQY
TRBV27	TRBJ1-1	ASSGTGLEAF
TRBV2	TRBJ2-7	ASSRTGGNEQY
TRBV15	TRBJ1-5	ATSRSTGASQPQH
TRBV28	TRBJ1-2	ASSLGGVNNYGYT
TRBV5-6	TRBJ2-7	ASSLEEREPYEQY